This TCR beta chain was profiled in a study of PD-L1 blockade in urothelial cancer. Study background: Most patients, about nine tenths of the roughly 29, were males with bladder-origin cancer. Analysis of blood occurred 3 weeks (second dose) and 6 weeks after treatment start.

Time point of the sample: pretreatment peripheral blood. TCRdb's copy holds only in-frame clones and misses some; the assay was immunoSEQ multiplex PCR. The table shows under 55,000 clones, with around nine tenths occurring only once. This receptor was taken from a donor at least 40 years old with urothelial cancer. This specimen was PBMCs, taken around atezolizumab (anti-PD-L1) treatment.

The CDR3 protein is CASSPARRRDEKLFF. The CDR3 DNA sequence: TGTGCCAGCAGCCCGGCGCGCCGGAGGGATGAAAAACTGTTTTTT. The chain combines TRBV7-2 with TRBJ1-4; D gene unclear. V lost 5 bases and J 6 bases, leaving 16 bases between the germline ends. This CDR3 comprises 15 residues. Germline-derived CDR1 and CDR2 are SGHTA and FQGNSA.